This TCR beta chain was profiled in a study of vaccination and CD4 T cells after COVID-19. Cultured CD4+ T cells had their DNA profiled by the Oncomine TCR Beta short-read assay. TCRdb redid the calling of the PCR reads with MiXCR, one entry per CDR3 protein. The sample has over 9,500 distinct CDR3 sequences, 35% to 50% seen once. Details on this clonotype: The target antigen is unknown.

The CDR3 contains 13 residues. The ends were cut back, 7 bases at V and 6 bases at J, with 13 bases in the middle. Germline V gives CDR1 MDHEN, CDR2 SYDVKM. Treatment indicated: 10-day PBMC culture with coronavirus spike peptide pools or control peptides (ViraFEST assay). The sequence came from a human donor with COVID-19. The chain carries TRBV28 and TRBJ1-5; D is ambiguous. Sequencing was performed on cultured CD4+ T cells from blood, taken after SARS-CoV-2 vaccination. The CDR3 bases are TGTGCCAGCACCCGCGCGATCGTTCAGCCCCAGCATTTT. Its protein product is CASTRAIVQPQHF.